This entry features one T cell receptor beta chain sequence. The table came from immunoSEQ multiplex PCR; TCRdb's copy has only in-frame clones and leaves some out. Seen here are about 51,000 clones, under 90% observed once, and the top ten hold around 9.1%. The source of the sample is a study of control samples from healthy donors and cancer patients. J was trimmed by 8 bases and V by 5 bases; bases with no gene match: 10. This CDR3 is built from 15 residues. The germline gives CDR1 MNHEY, CDR2 SVGAGI. The chain combines TRBV6-5 with TRBJ1-5; 9 bases align to TRBD1. The sequence was obtained from a man aged 65 to 85 in good health. The sample consisted of blood. CDR3 sequence: CASSRGQGDWEPQHF. The CDR3 nucleotides read TGTGCCAGCAGTAGGGGACAGGGCGATTGGGAGCCCCAGCATTTT.